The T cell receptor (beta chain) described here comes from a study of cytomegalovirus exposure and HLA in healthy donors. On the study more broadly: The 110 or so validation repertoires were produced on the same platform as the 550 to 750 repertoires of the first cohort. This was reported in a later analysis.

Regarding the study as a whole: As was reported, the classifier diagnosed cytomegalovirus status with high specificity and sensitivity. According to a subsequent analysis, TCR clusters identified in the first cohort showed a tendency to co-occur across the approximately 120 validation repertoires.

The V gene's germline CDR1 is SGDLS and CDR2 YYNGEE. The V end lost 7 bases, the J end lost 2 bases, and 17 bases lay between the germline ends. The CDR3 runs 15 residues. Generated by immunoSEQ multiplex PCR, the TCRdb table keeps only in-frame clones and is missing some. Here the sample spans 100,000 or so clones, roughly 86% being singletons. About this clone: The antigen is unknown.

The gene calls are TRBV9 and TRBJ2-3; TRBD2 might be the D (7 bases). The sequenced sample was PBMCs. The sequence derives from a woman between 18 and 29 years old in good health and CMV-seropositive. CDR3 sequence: CASVEGGAPTDTQYF. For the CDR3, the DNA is TGTGCCAGCGTCGAAGGGGGGGCCCCCACAGATACGCAGTATTTT.